This is a list of T cell receptor beta chains from one sample in a study of blood T cells in healthy people across ages. TCRdb fed the 5' RACE reads into MiXCR, producing one record per CDR3 protein. The data hold 1.5 million to 1.8 million distinct CDR3 sequences, with 35% to 45% observed a single time. The sample comprised blood. The receptor source for this set is a woman aged 18-29 years in good health. The CDR3 runs from the conserved cysteine through the conserved F or W. A D gene is named only where the DNA matches it firmly. Expanded clones get a size class; other rows say once, few or many, or leave the size out.

>TRBV6-5|TRBJ2-1|NA|NA
CASSRTRQRGNEQFF
TGTGCCAGCAGCAGGACCCGGCAGCGAGGCAATGAGCAGTTCTTC
>TRBV12-3/TRBV12-4|TRBJ1-5|many|NA
CASSLGNQPQHF
TGTGCCAGCAGCTTAGGGAATCAGCCCCAGCATTTT
>TRBV27|TRBJ2-1|once|NA
CASSFLLAALSSYNEQFF
TGTGCCAGCAGTTTCCTACTAGCTGCTCTCAGCTCCTACAATGAGCAGTTCTTC
>TRBV10-3|TRBJ2-2|few|NA
CASANTGELFF
TGTGCCTCAGCGAACACCGGGGAGCTGTTTTTT
>TRBV29-1|TRBJ2-7|NA|TRBD2
CSVAAQRGRQYF
TGCAGCGTCGCGGCGCAGCGGGGCAGGCAGTACTTC
>TRBV5-1|TRBJ2-3|NA|NA
CASSPSRDTGTDTQYF
TGCGCCAGCAGCCCCTCCCGGGACACGGGCACAGATACGCAGTATTTT
>TRBV6-5|TRBJ1-2|few|TRBD1
CASSSGQLYPYGYTF
TGTGCCAGCAGTTCGGGACAGCTCTACCCCTATGGCTACACCTTC
>TRBV28|TRBJ1-2|few|TRBD1
CATPDRDNYGYTF
TGTGCCACCCCGGACAGGGATAACTATGGCTACACCTTC
>TRBV7-8|TRBJ2-1|few|NA
CASSLAGGAGSYNEQFF
TGTGCCAGCAGCTTAGCGGGGGGCGCGGGCTCCTACAATGAGCAGTTCTTC
>TRBV5-1|TRBJ2-7|NA|TRBD1
CASSSMDRGLYEQYF
TGCGCCAGCAGCTCGATGGACAGGGGCCTATACGAGCAGTACTTC
>TRBV4-1|TRBJ1-2|few|NA
CASTPQQAANYGYTF
TGCGCCAGTACGCCGCAACAGGCAGCTAACTATGGCTACACCTTC
>TRBV7-8|TRBJ2-5|NA|NA
CASSFGPWGETQYF
TGTGCCAGCAGCTTCGGTCCGTGGGGAGAGACCCAGTACTTC
>TRBV20-1|TRBJ2-7|NA|TRBD1
CSARAQGVPYEQYF
TGCAGTGCTAGAGCACAGGGGGTGCCCTACGAGCAGTACTTC
>TRBV10-3|TRBJ1-2|once|TRBD1
CAIWQKLAGTGQEYGYTF
TGTGCCATCTGGCAAAAACTAGCAGGGACAGGGCAGGAGTATGGCTACACCTTC
>TRBV7-2|TRBJ2-7|once|NA
CASSLAVVSEQYF
TGTGCCAGCAGCTTAGCCGTAGTTAGCGAGCAGTACTTC
>TRBV4-3|TRBJ1-1|few|NA
CASSQDGHTNTEAFF
TGCGCCAGCAGCCAAGATGGACATACGAACACTGAAGCTTTCTTT
>TRBV7-2|TRBJ1-4|NA|TRBD1
CASSLTRQGGREKLFF
TGTGCCAGCAGCTTGACCAGACAGGGTGGACGCGAAAAACTGTTTTTT
>TRBV5-1|TRBJ1-5|NA|NA
CASSLGNLPGQPQHF
TGCGCCAGCAGCTTGGGGAACTTACCGGGGCAGCCCCAGCATTTT
>TRBV2|TRBJ1-5|NA|NA
CASSPSGPSGNQPQHF
TGTGCCAGCAGTCCGTCAGGACCATCGGGCAATCAGCCCCAGCATTTT
>TRBV12-3/TRBV12-4|TRBJ2-3|few|TRBD2
CASSAGGRLLDTQYF
TGTGCCAGCAGCGCGGGGGGCCGCTTGTTAGATACGCAGTATTTT
>TRBV20-1|TRBJ1-5|few|NA
CSARDPTGGSNQPQHF
TGCAGTGCTAGAGATCCAACCGGGGGCAGCAATCAGCCCCAGCATTTT
>TRBV6-1|TRBJ1-1|few|NA
CASLPGALGRVTEAFF
TGTGCCAGCCTTCCTGGGGCATTAGGGAGGGTCACTGAAGCTTTCTTT
>TRBV4-3|TRBJ2-7|many|NA
CASSQEFAGSGEQYF
TGCGCCAGCAGCCAAGAGTTTGCGGGATCGGGCGAGCAGTACTTC
>TRBV3-1|TRBJ1-2|NA|NA
CASSQAPGQFYGYTF
TGTGCCAGCAGCCAAGCCCCTGGGCAGTTCTATGGCTACACCTTC
>TRBV9|TRBJ2-7|few|NA
CASSVGGTPYEQYF
TGTGCCAGCAGCGTAGGCGGGACTCCCTACGAGCAGTACTTC
>TRBV4-3|TRBJ2-5|few|NA
CASSQDNQETQYF
TGCGCCAGCAGCCAGGACAACCAAGAGACCCAGTACTTC
>TRBV5-1|TRBJ2-5|NA|NA
CASSLAGTAMGGETQYF
TGCGCCAGCAGCTTGGCCGGCACGGCCATGGGTGGGGAGACCCAGTACTTC
>TRBV2|TRBJ1-1|NA|NA
CASMRTNTEAFF
TGTGCCAGCATGAGGACTAACACTGAAGCTTTCTTT
>TRBV6-5|TRBJ1-1|NA|NA
CASSPNRAIGTEAFF
TGTGCCAGCAGCCCCAATCGGGCGATTGGCACTGAAGCTTTCTTT
>TRBV28|TRBJ2-3|few|NA
CASSLEQGTDTQYF
TGTGCCAGCAGTTTAGAACAGGGTACAGATACGCAGTATTTT
>TRBV20-1|TRBJ2-3|few|NA
CSARPAFGTDTQYF
TGCAGTGCTAGACCAGCGTTCGGCACAGATACGCAGTATTTT
>TRBV12-3/TRBV12-4|TRBJ2-4|once|NA
CASRYGPIQYF
TGTGCCAGTCGTTACGGTCCCATTCAGTACTTC
>TRBV24-1|TRBJ1-1|NA|NA
CATSGSGQDTEAFF
TGTGCCACCAGTGGATCAGGGCAGGACACTGAAGCTTTCTTT
>TRBV15|TRBJ1-5|NA|NA
CATSRDGVQPQHF
TGTGCCACCAGCAGAGATGGGGTTCAGCCCCAGCATTTT
>TRBV12-3/TRBV12-4|TRBJ2-4|NA|NA
CASRLDGQNTQYF
TGTGCCAGCAGACTCGACGGCCAAAACACTCAGTACTTC
>TRBV20-1|TRBJ1-1|few|NA
CSARDPDTWEAFF
TGCAGTGCTAGAGATCCCGACACCTGGGAAGCTTTCTTT
>TRBV5-6|TRBJ2-3|few|TRBD2
CASSTSSGVDTQYF
TGTGCCAGCAGCACCTCTAGCGGTGTAGATACGCAGTATTTT
>TRBV6-6|TRBJ2-7|few|TRBD1
CASSYSTGTEQYF
TGTGCCAGCAGTTACTCGACAGGGACCGAGCAGTACTTC
>TRBV28|TRBJ1-2|NA|TRBD1
CASRVDRNYGYTF
TGTGCCAGCAGGGTGGACAGGAACTATGGCTACACCTTC
>TRBV27|TRBJ2-1|NA|NA
CASSLRVGPYNEQFF
TGTGCCAGCAGTTTGAGAGTAGGCCCCTACAATGAGCAGTTCTTC
>TRBV4-1|TRBJ2-7|few|NA
CASSPPGSIYEQYF
TGCGCCAGCAGCCCACCAGGGAGTATTTACGAGCAGTACTTC
>TRBV7-2|TRBJ2-7|NA|NA
CASRSPLNYEQYF
TGTGCCAGCAGATCACCTCTTAACTACGAGCAGTACTTC
>TRBV2|TRBJ2-5|NA|NA
CASKVRDTFQETQYF
TGTGCCAGCAAGGTACGAGACACCTTCCAAGAGACCCAGTACTTC
>TRBV7-2|TRBJ2-4|few|NA
CASSSQGYIQYF
TGTGCCAGCAGCTCCCAGGGGTACATTCAGTACTTC
>TRBV30|TRBJ2-3|few|NA
CAWSPADTQYF
TGTGCCTGGAGTCCGGCAGATACGCAGTATTTT
>TRBV6-5|TRBJ2-7|few|NA
CASSNQGSTYEQYF
TGTGCCAGCAGTAACCAGGGTTCCACCTACGAGCAGTACTTC
>TRBV20-1|TRBJ1-2|few|NA
CSAREAGGKGGYTF
TGCAGTGCTAGAGAAGCGGGGGGCAAGGGGGGCTACACCTTC
>TRBV5-1|TRBJ1-2|NA|TRBD1
CASSWGLQGASWGYTF
TGCGCCAGCAGCTGGGGCCTTCAGGGGGCATCCTGGGGCTACACCTTC
>TRBV7-8|TRBJ2-4|NA|NA
CASSSSRASKNIQYF
TGTGCCAGCAGCTCGTCGAGGGCTTCCAAAAACATTCAGTACTTC
>TRBV7-9|TRBJ2-5|NA|NA
CASSSLPVQETQYF
TGTGCCAGCAGCTCCTTACCGGTCCAAGAGACCCAGTACTTC
>TRBV18|TRBJ1-1|once|TRBD1
CASTVGQGGTEAFF
TGTGCCTCGACAGTAGGACAGGGGGGAACTGAAGCTTTCTTT
>TRBV5-1|TRBJ2-5|few|TRBD1
CASSPGQGHQETQYF
TGCGCCAGCAGCCCCGGACAGGGGCATCAAGAGACCCAGTACTTC
>TRBV6-5|TRBJ2-5|few|TRBD1
CASTNPTGPQETQYF
TGTGCCAGCACCAACCCGACAGGGCCCCAAGAGACCCAGTACTTC
>TRBV9|TRBJ2-1|NA|NA
CASSVVGTYNEQFF
TGTGCCAGCAGCGTAGTAGGGACCTACAATGAGCAGTTCTTC
>TRBV27|TRBJ2-2|few|NA
CASSSVRTNTGELFF
TGTGCCAGCAGTTCCGTGCGGACGAACACCGGGGAGCTGTTTTTT
>TRBV7-9|TRBJ2-5|few|TRBD2
CASSPYTSGKETQYF
TGTGCCAGCAGCCCTTATACTAGCGGGAAAGAGACCCAGTACTTC
>TRBV5-6|TRBJ1-4|NA|NA
CVSSFYREKLFF
TGTGTCAGCAGCTTTTACAGGGAAAAACTGTTTTTT
>TRBV15|TRBJ2-6|once|TRBD1
CATTVTGAGANVLTF
TGTGCCACCACCGTGACAGGGGCTGGGGCCAACGTCCTGACTTTC